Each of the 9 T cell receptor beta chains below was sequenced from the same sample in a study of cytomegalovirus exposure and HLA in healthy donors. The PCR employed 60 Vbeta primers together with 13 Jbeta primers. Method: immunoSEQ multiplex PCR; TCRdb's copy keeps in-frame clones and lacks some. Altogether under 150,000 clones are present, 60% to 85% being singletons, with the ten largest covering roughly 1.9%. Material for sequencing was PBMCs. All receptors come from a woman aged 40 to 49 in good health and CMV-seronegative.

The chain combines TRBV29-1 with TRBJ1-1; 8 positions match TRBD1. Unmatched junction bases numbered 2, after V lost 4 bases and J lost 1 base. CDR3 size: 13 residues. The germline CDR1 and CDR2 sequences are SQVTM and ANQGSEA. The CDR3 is CSVGDRTNTEAFF. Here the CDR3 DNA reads TGCAGCGTTGGGGACAGGACGAACACTGAAGCTTTCTTT. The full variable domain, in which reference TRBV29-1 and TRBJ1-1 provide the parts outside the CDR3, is SAVISQKPSRDICQRGTSLTIQCQVDSQVTMMFWYRQQPGQSLTLIATANQGSEATYESGFVIDKFPISRPNLTFSTLTVSNMSPEDSSIYLCSVGDRTNTEAFFGQGTRLTVV.

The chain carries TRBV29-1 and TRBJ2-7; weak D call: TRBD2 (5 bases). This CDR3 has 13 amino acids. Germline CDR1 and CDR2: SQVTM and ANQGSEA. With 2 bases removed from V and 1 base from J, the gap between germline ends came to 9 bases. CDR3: CSVEIGESYEQYF. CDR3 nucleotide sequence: TGCAGCGTTGAAATCGGGGAATCCTACGAGCAGTACTTC.

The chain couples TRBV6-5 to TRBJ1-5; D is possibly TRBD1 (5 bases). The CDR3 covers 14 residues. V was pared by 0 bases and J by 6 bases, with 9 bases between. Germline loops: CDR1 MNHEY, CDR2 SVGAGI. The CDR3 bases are TGTGCCAGCAGTTACTCGCCCCAGGGTCAGCCCCAGCATTTT. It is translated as CASSYSPQGQPQHF.

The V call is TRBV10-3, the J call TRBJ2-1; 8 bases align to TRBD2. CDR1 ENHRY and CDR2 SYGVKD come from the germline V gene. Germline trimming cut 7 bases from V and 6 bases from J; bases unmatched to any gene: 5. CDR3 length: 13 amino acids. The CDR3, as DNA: TGTGCCATCAAATCGGGGGGGCCCAATGAGCAGTTCTTC. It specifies CAIKSGGPNEQFF.

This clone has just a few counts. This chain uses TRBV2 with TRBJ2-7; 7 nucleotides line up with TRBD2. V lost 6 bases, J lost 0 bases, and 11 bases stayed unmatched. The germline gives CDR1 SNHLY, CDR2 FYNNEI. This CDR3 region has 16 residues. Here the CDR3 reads CASRGPVAGASYEQYF. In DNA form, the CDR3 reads TGTGCCAGCAGGGGACCAGTAGCGGGCGCCTCCTACGAGCAGTACTTC.

Here the CDR3 reads CASSEEGTSVKDTQYF. DNA for the CDR3: TGTGCCAGCAGTGAGGAGGGGACTAGCGTTAAGGATACGCAGTATTTT. This chain joins TRBV2 and TRBJ2-3; 10 bases line up with TRBD2. CDR1 and CDR2 (germline): SNHLY, FYNNEI. V lost 3 bases and J lost 6; bases outside the gene matches: 9. The CDR3 extends over 16 amino acids.

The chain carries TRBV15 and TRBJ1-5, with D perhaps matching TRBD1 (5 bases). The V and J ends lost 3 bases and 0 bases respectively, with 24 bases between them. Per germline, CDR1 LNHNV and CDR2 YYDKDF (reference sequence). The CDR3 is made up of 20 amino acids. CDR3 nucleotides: TGTGCCACCAGCAGGGTTTGGGACTTTCTGACCCGTGATAGCAATCAGCCCCAGCATTTT. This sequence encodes CATSRVWDFLTRDSNQPQHF.

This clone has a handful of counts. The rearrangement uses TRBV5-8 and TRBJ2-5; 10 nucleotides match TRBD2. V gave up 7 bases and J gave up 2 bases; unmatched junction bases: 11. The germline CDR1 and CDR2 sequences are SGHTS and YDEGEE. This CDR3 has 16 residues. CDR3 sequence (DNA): TGTGCCAGCGCAAACCCCGGGACTAGCGCTCAAGAGACCCAGTACTTC. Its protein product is CASANPGTSAQETQYF. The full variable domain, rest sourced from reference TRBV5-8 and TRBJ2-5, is EAGVTQSPTHLIKTRGQQATLRCSPISGHTSVYWYQQALGLGLQFLLWYDEGEERNRGNFPPRFSGRQFPNYSSELNVNALELEDSALYLCASANPGTSAQETQYFGPGTRLLVL.

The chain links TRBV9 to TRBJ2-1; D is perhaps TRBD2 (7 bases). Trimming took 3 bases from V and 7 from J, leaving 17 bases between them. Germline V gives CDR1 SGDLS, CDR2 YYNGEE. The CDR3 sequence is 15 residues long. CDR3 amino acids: CASSGGGGGQNEQFF. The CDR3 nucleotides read TGTGCCAGCAGCGGCGGAGGGGGGGGGCAAAATGAGCAGTTCTTC.